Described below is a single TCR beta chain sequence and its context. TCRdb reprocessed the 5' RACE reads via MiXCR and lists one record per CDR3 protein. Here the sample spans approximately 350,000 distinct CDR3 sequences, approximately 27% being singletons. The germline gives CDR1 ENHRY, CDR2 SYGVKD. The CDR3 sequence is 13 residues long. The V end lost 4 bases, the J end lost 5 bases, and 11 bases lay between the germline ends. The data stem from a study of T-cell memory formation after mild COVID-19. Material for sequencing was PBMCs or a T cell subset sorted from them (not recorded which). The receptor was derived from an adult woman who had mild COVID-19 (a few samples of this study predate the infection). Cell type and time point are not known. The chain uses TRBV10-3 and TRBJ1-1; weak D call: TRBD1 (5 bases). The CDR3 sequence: CAISGAGGTEAFF. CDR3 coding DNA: TGTGCCATCAGTGGGGCGGGGGGAACTGAAGCTTTCTTT.